Shown below are 12 T cell receptor beta chains from a single sample sequenced in a study of cytomegalovirus exposure and HLA in healthy donors. This PCR relied on a set of 60 Vbeta primers and 13 Jbeta primers. The method was immunoSEQ multiplex PCR; TCRdb's version includes in-frame clones alone and lacks a portion of them. The data show some 170,000 clones, with approximately 80% seen just once and roughly 7.7% held by the top ten. The sequenced material came from PBMCs. The source is a woman in her 30s in good health and CMV-seropositive.

This clone was seen a single time. The chain employs TRBV5-4 and TRBJ1-2, with D perhaps matching TRBD1 (5 bases). The CDR3 consists of 13 residues. V was trimmed by 3 bases and J by 4 bases, leaving 10 bases between them. Germline values: CDR1 SGHNT, CDR2 YYREEE (reference sequence). The CDR3 region is CASSSTGFYGYTF. The CDR3 DNA follows: TGTGCCAGCAGCTCCACAGGATTCTATGGCTACACCTTC.

Remarks on this clone: Other DNA sequences in the sample encode the same CDR3. CDR3 sequence (DNA): TGTGCCAGCAGCCTGTACAATGAGCAGTTCTTC. Translation gives CASSLYNEQFF. J is TRBJ2-1 and V is TRBV5-4; no firm D call. This CDR3 contains 11 residues. The ends were cut back, 4 bases at V and 4 bases at J, with 3 bases in the middle. Germline CDR1 SGHNT, CDR2 YYREEE (reference sequence).

This clone appeared once. The chain carries TRBV7-8 and TRBJ2-5; the match to TRBD1 covers 8 bases. V shed 2 bases, J shed 5 bases, and the junction held 4 bases outside the gene matches. The CDR3 has 14 residues. Germline CDR1 is SGHVS and CDR2 is FQNEAQ. The CDR3 protein is CASSLPGGAETQYF. CDR3 sequence (DNA): TGTGCCAGCAGCTTACCAGGGGGCGCGGAGACCCAGTACTTC.

The chain employs TRBV6-5 and TRBJ2-5; 7 nucleotides match TRBD1. The end of the DNA is better explained by TRBJ2-7, so the J call may be wrong. Germline V gene lookup returns CDR1 MNHEY and CDR2 SVGAGI. The CDR3 runs 15 residues. This CDR3 is CASSPQGDSTYEQYF. CDR3 DNA: TGTGCCAGCAGTCCGCAAGGGGACAGCACCTACGAGCAGTACTTC.

The rearrangement uses TRBV5-1 and TRBJ2-1, with D possibly being TRBD2 (6 bases). This CDR3 contains 15 residues. Trimming removed 4 bases from V and 4 bases from J, with 15 bases in between. CDR1 SGHRS and CDR2 YFSETQ come from the germline V gene. CDR3: CASSRRLVKYNEQFF. The DNA for the CDR3 is TGCGCCAGCAGCCGTCGACTAGTAAAATACAATGAGCAGTTCTTC.

The chain combines TRBV7-9 with TRBJ2-1; 12 bases map to TRBD1. The V and J ends lost 7 bases and 9 bases, in that order; junction bases with no gene match: 10. CDR1 SEHNR and CDR2 FQNEAQ come from the germline V gene (reference sequence). The length of the CDR3 is 15 residues. CDR3 nucleotide sequence: TGTGCCAGCACCGAGAGGGACAGGGGGCAGGGTGAGCAGTTCTTC. Translated, it gives CASTERDRGQGEQFF.

The V gene is TRBV30, the J gene TRBJ2-3; D may be TRBD1 (6 bases). The CDR3 extends over 14 amino acids. Germline values: CDR1 GTSNPN, CDR2 SVGIG (reference sequence). Trimming took 4 bases from V and 0 from J, leaving 11 bases between them. The CDR3 nucleotides are TGTGCCTGGAAAACAGGGATAAGCACAGATACGCAGTATTTT. Encoded protein: CAWKTGISTDTQYF.

The chain is built from TRBV7-3 and TRBJ2-1; 7 nucleotides match TRBD2. After removal of 1 base from V and 8 bases from J, the junction contained 8 bases not matched to a gene. Germline lookup yields CDR1 SGHTA and CDR2 FQGTGA. The CDR3 is 15 amino acids. CDR3 nucleotide sequence: TGTGCCAGCAGCTTAAGGGGGGGAACCTGGGATGAGCAGTTCTTC. Protein sequence: CASSLRGGTWDEQFF.

The rearrangement joins TRBV5-8 to TRBJ2-7; D may be TRBD1 (5 bases). V lost 4 bases, J lost 2 bases, and 28 bases lay in between. CDR3 size: 19 residues. The germline CDR1 and CDR2 sequences are SGHTS and YDEGEE. Here the CDR3 DNA reads TGTGCCAGCAGCACGACTTTGGGAAGGTTAACAACAGGTGCCTACGAGCAGTACTTC. It codes for CASSTTLGRLTTGAYEQYF.

The chain joins TRBV5-1 to TRBJ2-2, with TRBD1 matching over 9 bases. After removal of 3 bases from V and 4 bases from J, the junction contained 7 bases not matched to a gene. The CDR3 sequence is 16 residues long. Germline V gene lookup returns CDR1 SGHRS and CDR2 YFSETQ. The CDR3 DNA follows: TGCGCCAGCAGCTCGCACGGGACAGGGTTCACCGGGGAGCTGTTTTTT. As protein: CASSSHGTGFTGELFF.

Only one count was recorded for this clone. This chain joins TRBV27 and TRBJ2-2; tentatively, D is TRBD1 (5 bases). Trimming stripped 3 bases from V and 6 bases from J, with 11 bases between. Germline V lookup: CDR1 MNHEY, CDR2 SMNVEV (reference sequence). The CDR3 spans 14 residues. CDR3 nucleotide sequence: TGTGCCAGCAGTTTTCAAGGCAGGGCCGGGGAGCTGTTTTTT. Translation gives CASSFQGRAGELFF.

The chain employs TRBV4-2 and TRBJ1-2; D unclear. Germline V gene lookup returns CDR1 LGHNA and CDR2 YNFKEQ. The V end lost 0 bases, the J end lost 4 bases, and 18 bases lay between the germline ends. This CDR3 contains 17 residues. CDR3 in amino acids: CASSQEALNLASYGYTF. The CDR3 DNA follows: TGTGCCAGCAGCCAAGAGGCACTAAACTTGGCCTCCTATGGCTACACCTTC.